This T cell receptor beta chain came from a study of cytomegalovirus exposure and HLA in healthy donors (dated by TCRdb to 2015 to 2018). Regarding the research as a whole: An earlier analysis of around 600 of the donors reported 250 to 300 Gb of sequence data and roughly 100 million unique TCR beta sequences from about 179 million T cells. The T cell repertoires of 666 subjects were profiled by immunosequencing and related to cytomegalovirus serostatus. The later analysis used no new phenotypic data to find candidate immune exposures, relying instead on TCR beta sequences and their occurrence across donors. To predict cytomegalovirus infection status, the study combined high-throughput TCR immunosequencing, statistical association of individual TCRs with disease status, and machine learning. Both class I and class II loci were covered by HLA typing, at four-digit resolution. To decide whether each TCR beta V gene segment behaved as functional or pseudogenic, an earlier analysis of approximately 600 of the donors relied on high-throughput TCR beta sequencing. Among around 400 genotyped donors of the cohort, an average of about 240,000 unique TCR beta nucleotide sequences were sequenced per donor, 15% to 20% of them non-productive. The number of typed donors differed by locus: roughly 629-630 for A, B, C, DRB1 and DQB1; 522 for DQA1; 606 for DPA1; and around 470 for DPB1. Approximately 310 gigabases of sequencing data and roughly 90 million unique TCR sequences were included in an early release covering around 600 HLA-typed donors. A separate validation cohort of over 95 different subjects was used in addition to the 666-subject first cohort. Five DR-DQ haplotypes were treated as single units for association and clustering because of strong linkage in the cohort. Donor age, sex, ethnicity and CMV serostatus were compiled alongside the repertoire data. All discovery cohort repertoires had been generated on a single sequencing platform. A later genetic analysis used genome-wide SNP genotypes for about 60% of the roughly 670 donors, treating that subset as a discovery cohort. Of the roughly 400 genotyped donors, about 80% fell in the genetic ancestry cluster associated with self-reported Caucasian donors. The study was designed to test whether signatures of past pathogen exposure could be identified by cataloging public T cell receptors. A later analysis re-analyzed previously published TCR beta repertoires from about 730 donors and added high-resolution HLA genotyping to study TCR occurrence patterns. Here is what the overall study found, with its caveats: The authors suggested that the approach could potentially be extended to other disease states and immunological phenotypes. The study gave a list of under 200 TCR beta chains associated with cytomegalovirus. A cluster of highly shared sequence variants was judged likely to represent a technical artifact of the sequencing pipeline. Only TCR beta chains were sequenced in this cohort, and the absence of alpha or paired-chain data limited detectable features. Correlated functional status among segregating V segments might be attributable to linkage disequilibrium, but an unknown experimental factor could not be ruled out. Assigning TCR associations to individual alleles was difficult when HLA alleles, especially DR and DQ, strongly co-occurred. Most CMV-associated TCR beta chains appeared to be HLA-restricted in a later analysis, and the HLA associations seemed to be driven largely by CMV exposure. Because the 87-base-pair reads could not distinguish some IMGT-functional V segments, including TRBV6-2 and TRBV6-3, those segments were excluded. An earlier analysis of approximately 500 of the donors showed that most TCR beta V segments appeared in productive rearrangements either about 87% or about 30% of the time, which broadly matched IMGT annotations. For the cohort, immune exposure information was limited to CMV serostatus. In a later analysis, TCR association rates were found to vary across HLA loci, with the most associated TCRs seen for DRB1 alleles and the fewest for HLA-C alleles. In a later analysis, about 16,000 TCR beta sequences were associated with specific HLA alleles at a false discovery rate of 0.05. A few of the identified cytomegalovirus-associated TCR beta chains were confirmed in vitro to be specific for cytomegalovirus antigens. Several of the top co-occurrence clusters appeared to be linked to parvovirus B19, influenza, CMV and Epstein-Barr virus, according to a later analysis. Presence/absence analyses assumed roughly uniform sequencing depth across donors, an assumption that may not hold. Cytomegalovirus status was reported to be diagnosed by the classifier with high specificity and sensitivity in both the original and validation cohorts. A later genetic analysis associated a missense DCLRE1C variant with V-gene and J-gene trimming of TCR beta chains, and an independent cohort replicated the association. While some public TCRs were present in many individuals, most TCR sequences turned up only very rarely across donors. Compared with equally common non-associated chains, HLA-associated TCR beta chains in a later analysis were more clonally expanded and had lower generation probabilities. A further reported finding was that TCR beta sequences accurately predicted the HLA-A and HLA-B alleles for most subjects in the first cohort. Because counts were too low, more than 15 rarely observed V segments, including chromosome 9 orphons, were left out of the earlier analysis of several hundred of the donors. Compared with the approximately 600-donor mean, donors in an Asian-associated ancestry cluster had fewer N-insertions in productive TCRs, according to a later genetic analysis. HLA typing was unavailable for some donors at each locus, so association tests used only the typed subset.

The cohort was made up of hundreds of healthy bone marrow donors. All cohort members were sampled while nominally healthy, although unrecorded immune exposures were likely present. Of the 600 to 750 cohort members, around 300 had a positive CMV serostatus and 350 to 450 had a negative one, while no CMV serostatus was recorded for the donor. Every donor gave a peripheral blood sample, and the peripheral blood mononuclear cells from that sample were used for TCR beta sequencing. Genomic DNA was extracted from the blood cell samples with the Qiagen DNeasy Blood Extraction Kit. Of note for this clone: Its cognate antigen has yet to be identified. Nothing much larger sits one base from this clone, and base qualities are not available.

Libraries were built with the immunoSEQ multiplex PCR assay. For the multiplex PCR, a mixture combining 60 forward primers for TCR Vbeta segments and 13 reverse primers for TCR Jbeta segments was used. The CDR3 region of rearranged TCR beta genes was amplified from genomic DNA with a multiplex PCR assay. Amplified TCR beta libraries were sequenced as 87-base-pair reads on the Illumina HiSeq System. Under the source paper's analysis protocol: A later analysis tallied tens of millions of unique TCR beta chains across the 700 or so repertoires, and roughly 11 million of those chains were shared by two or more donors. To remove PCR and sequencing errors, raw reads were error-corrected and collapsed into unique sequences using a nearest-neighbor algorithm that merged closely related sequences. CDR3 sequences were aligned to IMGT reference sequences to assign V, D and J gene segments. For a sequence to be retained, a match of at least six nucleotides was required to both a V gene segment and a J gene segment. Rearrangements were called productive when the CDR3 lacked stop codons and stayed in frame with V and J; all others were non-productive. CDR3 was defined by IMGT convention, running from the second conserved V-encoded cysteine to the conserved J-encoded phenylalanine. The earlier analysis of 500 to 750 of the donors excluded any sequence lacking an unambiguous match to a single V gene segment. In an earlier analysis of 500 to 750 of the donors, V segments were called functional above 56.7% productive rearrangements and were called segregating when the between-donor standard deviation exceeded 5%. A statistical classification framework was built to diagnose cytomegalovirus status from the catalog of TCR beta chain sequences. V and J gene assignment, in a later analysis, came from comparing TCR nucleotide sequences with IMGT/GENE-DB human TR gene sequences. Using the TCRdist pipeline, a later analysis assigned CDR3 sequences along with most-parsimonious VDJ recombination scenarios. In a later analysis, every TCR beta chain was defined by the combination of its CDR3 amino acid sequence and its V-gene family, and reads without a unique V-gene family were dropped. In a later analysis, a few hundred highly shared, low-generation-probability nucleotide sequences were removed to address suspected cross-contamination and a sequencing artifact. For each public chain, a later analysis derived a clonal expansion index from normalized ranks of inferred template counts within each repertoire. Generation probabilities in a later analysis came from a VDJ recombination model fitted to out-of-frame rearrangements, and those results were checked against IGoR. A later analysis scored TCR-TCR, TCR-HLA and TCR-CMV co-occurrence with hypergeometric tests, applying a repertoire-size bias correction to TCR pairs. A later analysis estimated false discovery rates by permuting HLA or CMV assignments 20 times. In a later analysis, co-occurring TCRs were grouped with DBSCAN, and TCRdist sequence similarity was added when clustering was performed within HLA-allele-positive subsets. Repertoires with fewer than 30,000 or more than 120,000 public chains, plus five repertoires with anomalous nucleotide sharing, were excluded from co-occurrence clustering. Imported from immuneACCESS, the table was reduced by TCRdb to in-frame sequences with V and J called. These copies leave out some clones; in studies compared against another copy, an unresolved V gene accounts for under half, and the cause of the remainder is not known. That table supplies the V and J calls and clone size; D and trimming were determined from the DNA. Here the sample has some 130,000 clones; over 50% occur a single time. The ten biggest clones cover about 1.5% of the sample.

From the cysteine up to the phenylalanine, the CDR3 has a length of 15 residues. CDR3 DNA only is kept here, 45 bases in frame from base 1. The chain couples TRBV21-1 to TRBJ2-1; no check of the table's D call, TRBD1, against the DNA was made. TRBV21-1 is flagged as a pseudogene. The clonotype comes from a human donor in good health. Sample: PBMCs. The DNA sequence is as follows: TGTGCCAGCAGCAAAGTCCACAGGGTTTACAATGAGCAGTTCTTC. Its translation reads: CASSKVHRVYNEQFF.